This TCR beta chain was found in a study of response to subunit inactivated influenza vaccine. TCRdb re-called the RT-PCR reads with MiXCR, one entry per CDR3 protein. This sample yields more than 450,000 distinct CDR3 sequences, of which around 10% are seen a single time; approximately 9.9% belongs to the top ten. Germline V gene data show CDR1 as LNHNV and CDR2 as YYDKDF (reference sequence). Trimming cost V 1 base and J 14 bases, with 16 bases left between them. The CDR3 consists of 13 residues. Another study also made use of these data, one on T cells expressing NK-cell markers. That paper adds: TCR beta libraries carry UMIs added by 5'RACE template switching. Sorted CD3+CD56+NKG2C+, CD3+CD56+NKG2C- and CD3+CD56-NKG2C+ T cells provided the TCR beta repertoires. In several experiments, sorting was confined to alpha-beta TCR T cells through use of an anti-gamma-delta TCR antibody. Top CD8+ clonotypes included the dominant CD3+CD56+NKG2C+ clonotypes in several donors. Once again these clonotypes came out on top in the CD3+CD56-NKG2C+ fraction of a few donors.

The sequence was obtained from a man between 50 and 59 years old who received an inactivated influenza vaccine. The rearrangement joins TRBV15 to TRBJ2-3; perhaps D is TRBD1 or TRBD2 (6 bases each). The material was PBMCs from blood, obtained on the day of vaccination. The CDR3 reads CATSRGGGGGVYF. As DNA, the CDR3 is TGTGCCACCAGCAGAGGAGGGGGAGGAGGGGTGTATTTT.